These 27 T cell receptor beta chains were all obtained from the same sample, sequenced in a study of blood T cell repertoires in COVID-19. The table came from immunoSEQ multiplex PCR; TCRdb's copy has only in-frame clones and leaves some out. Among over 110,000 clones listed, roughly 88% were seen once. The sequencing sample was made of peripheral blood. The receptors originated from a man between 60 and 75 years old with active or convalescent COVID-19.

The J gene is TRBJ1-3, the V gene TRBV4-1, with D possibly matching TRBD1 (5 bases). This CDR3 contains 17 residues. Trimming pared 1 base from V and 0 bases from J, leaving 13 bases between. Germline loops: CDR1 MGHRA, CDR2 YSYEKL. The CDR3 spells CASSQGGVRGSGNTIYF. CDR3 nucleotides: TGCGCCAGCAGCCAAGGGGGGGTCAGAGGCTCTGGAAACACCATATATTTT.

Of note for this clone: At one end the junction does not follow the germline gene, possibly because of a read error. The rearrangement uses TRBV7-7 and TRBJ2-5; 7 nucleotides match TRBD2. Germline V gene data show CDR1 as SSHAT and CDR2 as FNYEAQ (reference sequence). The CDR3 is 17 amino acids. The CDR3 loop reads CASSLAWLAEYQETQYF. The CDR3 coding sequence is TGTGCTAGCAGCTTAGCTTGGCTAGCGGAGTACCAAGAGACCCAGTACTTC.

The chain recombines TRBV19 with TRBJ1-4; 7 positions match TRBD1. CDR3 length: 14 amino acids. J was trimmed by 5 bases and V by 3 bases; bases with no gene match: 3. CDR1 and CDR2 from the germline V gene are LNHDA and SQIVND (reference sequence). CDR3 DNA: TGTGCCAGTAGTATTGGCAGGGGGAATGAAAAACTGTTTTTT. Its translation: CASSIGRGNEKLFF.

The V call is TRBV12-3 or TRBV12-4, the J call TRBJ1-2; D is uncertain. The CDR3 length is 12 residues. V was cut by 5 bases and J by 4 bases, with 8 bases left in between. In DNA form, the CDR3 reads TGTGCCAGCAGTGCCAGTTCCTATGGCTACACCTTC. Translated, it gives CASSASSYGYTF.

The chain links TRBV30 to TRBJ1-4; perhaps TRBD1 as D (6 bases). CDR3 size: 15 residues. Germline lookup yields CDR1 GTSNPN and CDR2 SVGIG (reference sequence). Deletions cut 0 bases from V and 4 bases from J, with 12 bases between. The CDR3, as DNA: TGTGCCTGGAGTGTATCGAGGGGGGGTAATGAAAAACTGTTTTTT. Protein sequence: CAWSVSRGGNEKLFF.

CDR3 in DNA: TGCGCCAGCACCCGCGGAGGGGCGACAGATACGCAGTATTTT. It specifies CASTRGGATDTQYF. The J gene is TRBJ2-3, the V gene TRBV10-1; the D gene is possibly TRBD2 (6 bases). V was clipped by 7 bases and J by 3 bases, with 14 bases between them. Germline CDR1 WNHNN, CDR2 SYGVQD (reference sequence). This CDR3 comprises 14 residues.

The chain has TRBV7-2 and TRBJ1-1, with D tentatively TRBD1 (6 bases). Trimming took 3 bases from V and 4 from J, leaving 15 bases between them. The germline CDR1 and CDR2 sequences are SGHTA and FQGNSA. This CDR3 has 15 amino acids. Here the CDR3 DNA reads TGTGCCAGCAGCTTTGGGGGGGCGAAAATCACTGAAGCTTTCTTT. This gives the protein CASSFGGAKITEAFF.

The J gene is TRBJ2-2, the V gene TRBV27; D may be TRBD1 (6 bases). The V and J ends lost 4 bases and 7 bases respectively, with 19 bases between them. Germline lookup yields CDR1 MNHEY and CDR2 SMNVEV (reference sequence). The CDR3 contains 16 residues. In DNA, the CDR3 is TGTGCCAGCAGTTCCATTGACAGGAGGAGGAACGGGGAGCTGTTTTTT. Amino acid sequence: CASSSIDRRRNGELFF.

The V call is TRBV12-3 or TRBV12-4, the J call TRBJ1-2; a weak D match, TRBD1 (5 bases). The CDR3 totals 13 residues. V was shortened by 3 bases and J by 3 bases, with 8 bases between the two germline ends. CDR3 loop: CASSLGGHYGYTF. The CDR3 bases are TGTGCCAGCAGTTTGGGGGGACACTATGGCTACACCTTC.

The V gene is TRBV4-3, the J gene TRBJ2-7; D might be TRBD1 (6 bases). The CDR3 is 13 amino acids. Germline V lookup: CDR1 LGHNA, CDR2 YSLEER. V was cut by 4 bases and J by 6 bases, with 13 bases left in between. CDR3: CASSLTTGFEQYF. The CDR3 region has the DNA TGCGCCAGCAGCCTTACAACAGGGTTCGAGCAGTACTTC.

This clone showed up just a few times. This chain connects TRBV18 to TRBJ2-3, with D hard to call. This CDR3 spans 14 amino acids. V lost 5 bases to trimming and J lost 0 bases, with 9 bases between them. Germline V gene lookup returns CDR1 KGHSH and CDR2 LQKENI. CDR3 sequence (DNA): TGTGCCAGCTCAGTATCACAGAGCACAGATACGCAGTATTTT. This codes for CASSVSQSTDTQYF. The whole variable domain, filled in from reference TRBV18 and TRBJ2-3, reads NAGVMQNPRHLVRRRGQEARLRCSPMKGHSHVYWYRQLPEEGLKFMVYLQKENIIDESGMPKERFSAEFPKEGPSILRIQQVVRGDSAAYFCASSVSQSTDTQYFGPGTRLTVL.

This chain uses TRBV7-2 with TRBJ2-1; 8 nucleotides match TRBD2. This CDR3 region has 16 residues. The V gene end was trimmed by 1 base and the J gene end by 9 bases; junction bases not matched to a gene: 11. Germline CDR1 reads SGHTA; CDR2 reads FQGNSA. CDR3: CASSLDPGLALGEQFF. The CDR3 bases are TGTGCCAGCAGCTTAGACCCAGGACTAGCTTTAGGTGAGCAGTTCTTC.

This chain links TRBV19 with TRBJ1-2, with 7 bases fitting TRBD1. This CDR3 has 14 amino acids. CDR1 is LNHDA, CDR2 SQIVND, per germline (reference sequence). Trimming at V came to 2 bases and at J to 4 bases, leaving 4 bases not matched to a gene. The CDR3 sequence: CASSIYRGGYGYTF. The CDR3 DNA is TGTGCCAGTAGTATATACAGGGGAGGCTATGGCTACACCTTC.

The gene calls are TRBV7-2 and TRBJ2-5; 13 nucleotides align to TRBD2. V lost 6 bases, J lost 7 bases, and 8 bases stayed unmatched. Germline CDR1 is SGHTA and CDR2 is FQGNSA. The CDR3 is 15 amino acids. CDR3 sequence: CASRATSGGDGTQYF. The CDR3, as DNA: TGTGCCAGCAGAGCTACTAGCGGGGGGGATGGGACCCAGTACTTC.

The chain joins TRBV4-3 to TRBJ2-3, with D unclear. This CDR3 contains 15 residues. Trimming removed 0 bases from V and 8 bases from J, with 15 bases in between. Germline CDR1 reads LGHNA; CDR2 reads YSLEER. CDR3: CASSQDAQSYGTQYF. CDR3 sequence (DNA): TGCGCCAGCAGCCAAGACGCGCAATCCTACGGTACGCAGTATTTT.

V usage is TRBV7-8 and J usage is TRBJ2-1, with 8 bases matching TRBD1. Unmatched junction bases numbered 12, after V lost 5 bases and J lost 15 bases. The CDR3 spans 13 residues. Germline lookup yields CDR1 SGHVS and CDR2 FQNEAQ. For the CDR3, the DNA is TGTGCCAGCAGCCTGGACAGGGTAGGGGCCCGGTTCTTC. As protein: CASSLDRVGARFF.

This rearrangement joins TRBV6-2 or TRBV6-3 to TRBJ1-4; D call uncertain. V dropped 2 bases and J dropped 6 bases, with 13 bases sitting between them. CDR1 and CDR2 from the germline V gene are MNHEY and SVGEGT. The CDR3 totals 15 residues. The CDR3 bases are TGTGCCAGCAGTTACGCGGCAGCGGTGGATGAAAAACTGTTTTTT. It encodes CASSYAAAVDEKLFF.

The chain employs TRBV6-5 and TRBJ1-4; maybe TRBD1 (6 bases). The V end lost 7 bases, the J end lost 3 bases, and 9 bases lay between the germline ends. Germline lookup yields CDR1 MNHEY and CDR2 SVGAGI. CDR3 length: 13 amino acids. This chain's CDR3 is CASKQGPNEKLFF. For the CDR3, the DNA is TGTGCCAGCAAACAGGGCCCTAATGAAAAACTGTTTTTT.

This clone was counted many times. The J gene is TRBJ1-2, the V gene TRBV25-1; D call uncertain. The CDR3 extends over 18 amino acids. CDR1 is MGHDK, CDR2 SYGVNS, per germline. V was cut by 6 bases and J by 3 bases, with 26 bases left in between. The CDR3 protein is CASRGWGGQSLIDYGYTF. CDR3 bases: TGTGCCAGCAGGGGTTGGGGAGGGCAGTCCCTCATCGACTATGGCTACACCTTC.

This chain joins TRBV28 and TRBJ1-2; unclear D gene. Germline V gene data show CDR1 as MDHEN and CDR2 as SYDVKM. The CDR3 is 16 amino acids. V was shortened by 4 bases and J by 2 bases, with 17 bases between the two germline ends. CDR3 sequence reads: CASSSPRGGLNYGYTF. The CDR3 DNA reads as TGTGCCAGCAGTTCCCCGCGGGGAGGGCTCAACTATGGCTACACCTTC.

The V call is TRBV6-5, the J call TRBJ2-3; D may be TRBD1 (6 bases). V was clipped by 2 bases and J by 9 bases, with 15 bases between them. Germline lookup yields CDR1 MNHEY and CDR2 SVGAGI. CDR3 length: 14 residues. DNA of the CDR3: TGTGCCAGCAGTTACGGGTTAGAACAGGGAACGCAGTATTTT. This encodes CASSYGLEQGTQYF.

This chain joins TRBV6-5 and TRBJ1-5, with D perhaps matching TRBD1 (6 bases). The V gene lost 6 bases and the J gene lost 6 bases, with 6 bases spanning the gap. The CDR3 is 11 amino acids. Germline-derived CDR1 and CDR2 are MNHEY and SVGAGI. CDR3 amino acids: CASRGAQPQHF. The DNA of the CDR3 is TGTGCCAGCAGGGGGGCTCAGCCCCAGCATTTT.

This chain connects TRBV2 to TRBJ2-7; 7 nucleotides line up with TRBD1. The V gene end was trimmed by 6 bases and the J gene end by 2 bases; junction bases not matched to a gene: 10. Germline V gene sequence: CDR1 SNHLY, CDR2 FYNNEI. The CDR3 runs to 15 residues. The CDR3 sequence: CASRREQGITYEQYF. The CDR3 DNA follows: TGTGCCAGCAGGAGGGAACAGGGGATAACCTACGAGCAGTACTTC.

The genes are TRBV11-2 and TRBJ2-3; 9 bases map to TRBD2. V trimming: 2 bases; J trimming: 1 base; junction bases outside the gene matches: 1. This CDR3 region has 15 residues. Per germline, CDR1 SGHAT and CDR2 FQNNGV. CDR3 loop: CASSLIAGGTDTQYF. DNA of the CDR3: TGTGCCAGCAGCTTAATAGCGGGGGGCACAGATACGCAGTATTTT.

The rearrangement uses TRBV2 and TRBJ2-7; 8 positions agree with TRBD1. CDR1 and CDR2 (germline): SNHLY, FYNNEI. The CDR3 runs to 16 residues. The V segment lost 3 bases and the J segment 4 bases; nucleotides outside the gene matches: 11. The CDR3: CASSDVGSDRAYEQYF. The CDR3 DNA reads as TGTGCCAGCAGTGATGTCGGGTCGGACAGGGCTTACGAGCAGTACTTC.

The V call is TRBV30, the J call TRBJ2-3, with 9 bases fitting TRBD1. The CDR3 is 17 residues long. V was pared by 0 bases and J by 4 bases, with 11 bases of the junction left unmatched. Per germline, CDR1 GTSNPN and CDR2 SVGIG (reference sequence). CDR3 nucleotides: TGTGCCTGGAGTGTTACGGGGACAGGGAATTTGGCAGATACGCAGTATTTT. Its protein product is CAWSVTGTGNLADTQYF.

The chain joins TRBV27 to TRBJ2-5; weak D call: TRBD2 (6 bases). The CDR3 contains 12 residues. Germline V CDR1 and CDR2: MNHEY, SMNVEV (reference sequence). Trimming took off 4 bases at V and 5 bases at J, with 8 bases between the two ends. CDR3 DNA: TGTGCCAGCAGTTCTAGCGCCGAGACCCAGTACTTC. Its translation: CASSSSAETQYF.